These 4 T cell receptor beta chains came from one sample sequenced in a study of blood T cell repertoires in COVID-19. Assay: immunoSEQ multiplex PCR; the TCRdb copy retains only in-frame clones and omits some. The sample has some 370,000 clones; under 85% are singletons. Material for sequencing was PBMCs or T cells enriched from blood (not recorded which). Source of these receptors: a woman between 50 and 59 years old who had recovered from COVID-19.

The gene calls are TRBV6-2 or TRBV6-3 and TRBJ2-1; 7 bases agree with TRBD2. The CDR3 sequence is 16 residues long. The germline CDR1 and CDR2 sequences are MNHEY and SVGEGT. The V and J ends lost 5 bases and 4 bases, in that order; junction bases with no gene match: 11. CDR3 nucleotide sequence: TGTGCCAGCAGTACCCCCGGGTTAGCGGGTTACAATGAGCAGTTCTTC. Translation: CASSTPGLAGYNEQFF.

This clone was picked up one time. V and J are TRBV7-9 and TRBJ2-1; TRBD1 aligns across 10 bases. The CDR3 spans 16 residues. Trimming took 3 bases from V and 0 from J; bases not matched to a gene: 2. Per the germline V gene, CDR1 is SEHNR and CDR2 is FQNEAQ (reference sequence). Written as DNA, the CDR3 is TGTGCCAGCAGCTTGACAGGGGGCCGCTCCTACAATGAGCAGTTCTTC. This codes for CASSLTGGRSYNEQFF.

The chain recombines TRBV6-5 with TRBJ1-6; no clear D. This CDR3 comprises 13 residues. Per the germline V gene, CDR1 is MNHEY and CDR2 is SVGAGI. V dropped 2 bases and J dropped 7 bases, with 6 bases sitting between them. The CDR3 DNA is TGTGCCAGCAGTTACAACGCGAATTCACCCCTCCACTTT. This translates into CASSYNANSPLHF.

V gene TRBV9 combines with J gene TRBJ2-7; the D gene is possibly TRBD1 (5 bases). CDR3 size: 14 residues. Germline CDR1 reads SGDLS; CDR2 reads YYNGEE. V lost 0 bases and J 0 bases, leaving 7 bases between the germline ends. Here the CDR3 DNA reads TGTGCCAGCAGCGTAGTTGACAGCTCCTACGAGCAGTACTTC. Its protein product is CASSVVDSSYEQYF.